The T cell receptor (beta chain) described here comes from a study of shared clonotypes between healthy human individuals. Study background: CD4 naive and memory got three plates each, CD8 naive two, CD8 memory one.

Naive CD8 cells, CD45RO-negative and positively selected for CCR7, excluded terminally differentiated effector memory CD45RA+ cells. Study-wide results and caveats: Only blood was sampled; tissue repertoires likely differ. Represented diversity, genetic and exposure-history alike, was limited by few donors. Between four donors, naive CD4 clonotypes were shared at a level of roughly 5.5%.

The CDR3 is made up of 14 amino acids. The V gene lost 0 bases and the J gene lost 4 bases, with 10 bases spanning the gap. The germline CDR1 and CDR2 sequences are MNHEY and SVGAGI. Measured with immunoSEQ multiplex PCR; TCRdb has only the in-frame clones, and not every one. The sample carries around 2,100,000 clones, approximately 94% recorded once. To note about this clone: Its antigen remains unknown.

The sample consisted of naive CD8+ T cells sorted from blood. The chain carries TRBV6-5 and TRBJ2-7; D uncertain. The clonotype was recovered from a young man in good health. This CDR3 is CASSYSNGAYEQYF. The CDR3 DNA follows: TGTGCCAGCAGTTACTCGAACGGAGCTTACGAGCAGTACTTC.